This is a list of T cell receptor beta chains from one sample in a study of spatial heterogeneity in lung cancer. Each CDR3 protein is one row after TCRdb ran MiXCR on the 5' RACE reads. The repertoire includes around 92,000 distinct CDR3 sequences, about 12% of them detected once, and about two fifths sits in the top ten. The material sequenced was PBMCs, taken at surgery. The receptors were sampled from a male donor with early-stage non-small cell lung cancer. The CDR3 runs from the conserved cysteine through the conserved F or W. The D gene is left open where the match is weak. Some rows mark clone size as missing; the rest say once, few, many or name a class of expanded clone.

cdr3_aa: CATTFGSLNTEAFF
cdr3_nt: TGTGCCACCACATTTGGTTCCCTGAACACTGAAGCTTTCTTT
d_call: -
clone_size: few
j_call: TRBJ1-1
v_call: TRBV24-1

cdr3_aa: CASSLSMGANSPLHF
cdr3_nt: TGCGCCAGCAGCTTGAGTATGGGGGCGAATTCACCCCTCCACTTT
d_call: -
clone_size: few
j_call: TRBJ1-6
v_call: TRBV5-1

cdr3_aa: CSAKEGLAHLDEQFF
cdr3_nt: TGCAGTGCTAAAGAGGGACTAGCTCATTTGGATGAGCAGTTCTTC
d_call: TRBD2
clone_size: -
j_call: TRBJ2-1
v_call: TRBV20-1

cdr3_aa: CASSVSTDTQYF
cdr3_nt: TGTGCCAGCAGCGTATCCACAGATACGCAGTATTTT
d_call: -
clone_size: many
j_call: TRBJ2-3
v_call: TRBV9

cdr3_aa: CASSRGGEVKQFF
cdr3_nt: TGCGCCAGCAGTCGCGGAGGAGAGGTAAAGCAGTTCTTC
d_call: -
clone_size: many
j_call: TRBJ2-1
v_call: TRBV23-1

cdr3_aa: CASSPITDTQYF
cdr3_nt: TGTGCCAGCAGCCCCATTACAGATACGCAGTATTTT
d_call: -
clone_size: many
j_call: TRBJ2-3
v_call: TRBV7-2

cdr3_aa: CACQTGNKVAEAFF
cdr3_nt: TGTGCCTGCCAGACAGGGAATAAAGTTGCGGAAGCTTTCTTT
d_call: TRBD1
clone_size: few
j_call: TRBJ1-1
v_call: TRBV30

cdr3_aa: CSALPAAPSTDTQYF
cdr3_nt: TGCAGTGCTCTACCAGCGGCTCCTAGCACAGATACGCAGTATTTT
d_call: -
clone_size: -
j_call: TRBJ2-3
v_call: TRBV20-1

cdr3_aa: CSASRGQASYEQYF
cdr3_nt: TGCAGTGCTAGCCGGGGACAGGCCTCCTACGAGCAGTACTTC
d_call: TRBD1
clone_size: many
j_call: TRBJ2-7
v_call: TRBV20-1

cdr3_aa: CASSQHRDNEQFF
cdr3_nt: TGCGCCAGCAGCCAACATAGGGACAATGAGCAGTTCTTC
d_call: -
clone_size: few
j_call: TRBJ2-1
v_call: TRBV4-3

cdr3_aa: CASSSPTSRDTQYF
cdr3_nt: TGTGCCAGCAGTTCCCCGACTAGCAGAGATACGCAGTATTTT
d_call: TRBD2
clone_size: -
j_call: TRBJ2-3
v_call: TRBV28

cdr3_aa: CASSLVGLTSGANVLTF
cdr3_nt: TGCGCCAGCAGCTTGGTTGGACTGACCTCTGGGGCCAACGTCCTGACTTTC
d_call: -
clone_size: few
j_call: TRBJ2-6
v_call: TRBV5-1

cdr3_aa: CASSPQGTSGSLRQFF
cdr3_nt: TGTGCCAGCAGCCCCCAAGGGACTAGCGGGAGTTTAAGGCAGTTCTTC
d_call: TRBD2
clone_size: -
j_call: TRBJ2-1
v_call: TRBV7-2

cdr3_aa: CASSQGALEQFF
cdr3_nt: TGTGCCAGCAGTCAGGGGGCTCTTGAACAGTTCTTC
d_call: TRBD1
clone_size: many
j_call: TRBJ2-1
v_call: TRBV2

cdr3_aa: CAWRNGALAGLTDEQFF
cdr3_nt: TGTGCCTGGAGGAACGGTGCTCTAGCGGGACTAACTGATGAGCAGTTCTTC
d_call: TRBD2
clone_size: -
j_call: TRBJ2-1
v_call: TRBV30

cdr3_aa: CASSYSGRNQPQHF
cdr3_nt: TGTGCCAGCAGTTACTCAGGGAGGAATCAGCCCCAGCATTTT
d_call: -
clone_size: -
j_call: TRBJ1-5
v_call: TRBV6-5